These 4 T cell receptor beta chains were sequenced from one sample in a study of T cells in Graves' hyperthyroidism and ophthalmopathy. Regions amplified from RNA transcripts were the TCR beta CDR3 regions. When the TCR CDR3 underwent first-round RT-PCR, the HTBI primer set was used. TCRdb independently ran MiXCR on the multiplex PCR reads; one entry per CDR3 protein. The data contain 300,000 to 400,000 distinct CDR3 sequences, approximately 13% of them singletons. Sequences were obtained from blood. These receptors came from a woman in her sixties with Graves' hyperthyroidism.

This clonotype was counted at least ten times. The rearrangement links TRBV11-2 to TRBJ2-5; TRBD2 aligns across 12 bases. V dropped 6 bases and J dropped 3; count of bases not matched to a gene: 5. This CDR3 contains 15 residues. The germline CDR1 and CDR2 sequences are SGHAT and FQNNGV. The CDR3 nucleotides read TGTGCCAGCAGGTCCAGGACTAGCGGGGAAGAGACCCAGTACTTC. This encodes CASRSRTSGEETQYF.

This clonotype was seen ten or more times. The chain couples TRBV11-2 to TRBJ2-1; 8 positions agree with TRBD2. Germline V CDR1 and CDR2: SGHAT, FQNNGV. With V trimmed by 5 bases and J by 4 bases, 7 bases remained unmatched. The length of the CDR3 is 15 residues. The CDR3 sequence is CASSPLGLEYNEQFF. For the CDR3, the DNA is TGTGCCAGCAGCCCACTGGGACTAGAGTACAATGAGCAGTTCTTC.

This clonotype was recorded many times. The V and J genes are TRBV29-1 and TRBJ2-1; no firm D call. Trimming removed 6 bases from V and 7 bases from J, with 10 bases in between. CDR1 and CDR2 from the germline V gene are SQVTM and ANQGSEA. The CDR3 has 11 residues. The CDR3 nucleotides are TGCAGCGTACCCGTCCATAATGAGCAGTTCTTC. Its protein is CSVPVHNEQFF.

A few counts support this clonotype. The rearrangement uses TRBV24-1 and TRBJ2-1; D is undetermined. Germline V gene data show CDR1 as KGHDR and CDR2 as SFDVKD. The CDR3 is 14 amino acids. Trimming took off 6 bases at V and 2 bases at J, with 10 bases between the two ends. The CDR3 loop reads CATSRGRTYNEQFF. Here the CDR3 DNA reads TGTGCCACCAGTAGAGGTCGAACCTACAATGAGCAGTTCTTC.